This T cell receptor (beta chain) was captured in a study of identical twins. Healthy Caucasians, and only they, were the donors. General study findings and limits: Twin pairs had excess sharing that was weaker in beta out-of-frame sequences. Out-of-frame alpha sequences shared by twins showed excess low generation probability.

TCRdb itself ran the 5' RACE reads through MiXCR, one entry per CDR3 protein. The sample holds 690,000 or so distinct CDR3 sequences, around 6% seen once. This clonotype was seen at least ten times. Its antigen is not identified. Germline loops: CDR1 SQVTM, CDR2 ANQGSEA. Trimming left V 6 bases short and J 6 bases short, with 17 bases between. The length of the CDR3 is 14 residues. The chain joins TRBV29-1 to TRBJ2-2; D might be TRBD2 (6 bases). Sample: naive T cells sorted from blood. The clonotype comes from a man younger than 35 in good health. CDR3 loop: CSVPRGGKAGELFF. DNA of the CDR3: TGCAGCGTCCCCCGGGGCGGGAAGGCCGGGGAGCTGTTTTTT.